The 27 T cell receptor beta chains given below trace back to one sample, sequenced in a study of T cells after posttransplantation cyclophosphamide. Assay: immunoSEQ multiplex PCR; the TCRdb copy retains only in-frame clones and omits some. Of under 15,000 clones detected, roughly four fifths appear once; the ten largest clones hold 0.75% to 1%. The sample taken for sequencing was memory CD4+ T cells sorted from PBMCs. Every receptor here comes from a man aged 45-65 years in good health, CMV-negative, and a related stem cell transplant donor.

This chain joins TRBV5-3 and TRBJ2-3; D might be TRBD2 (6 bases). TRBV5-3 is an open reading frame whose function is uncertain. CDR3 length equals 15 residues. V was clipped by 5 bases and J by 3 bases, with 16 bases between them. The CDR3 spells CARSPLALGTDTQYF. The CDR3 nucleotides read TGTGCCAGAAGTCCACTAGCTTTGGGGACAGATACGCAGTATTTT.

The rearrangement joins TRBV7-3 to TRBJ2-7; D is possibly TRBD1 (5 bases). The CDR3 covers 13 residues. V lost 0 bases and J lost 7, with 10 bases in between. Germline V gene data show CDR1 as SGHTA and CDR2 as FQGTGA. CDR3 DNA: TGTGCCAGCAGCTTAACTGGGGCGCGGGAGCAGTACTTC. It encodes CASSLTGAREQYF.

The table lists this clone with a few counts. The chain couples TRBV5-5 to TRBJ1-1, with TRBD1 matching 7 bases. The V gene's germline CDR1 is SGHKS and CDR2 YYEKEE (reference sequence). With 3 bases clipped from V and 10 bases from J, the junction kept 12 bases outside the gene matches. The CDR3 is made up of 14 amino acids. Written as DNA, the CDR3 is TGTGCCAGCAGCTCGACAGGGTTAATATTTGGAGCTTTCTTT. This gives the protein CASSSTGLIFGAFF.

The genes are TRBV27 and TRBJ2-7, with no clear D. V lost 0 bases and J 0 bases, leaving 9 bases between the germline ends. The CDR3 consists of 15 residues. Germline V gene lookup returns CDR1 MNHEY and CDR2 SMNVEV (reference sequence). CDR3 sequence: CASSLSYRSSYEQYF. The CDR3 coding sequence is TGTGCCAGCAGTTTATCTTACCGGAGCTCCTACGAGCAGTACTTC.

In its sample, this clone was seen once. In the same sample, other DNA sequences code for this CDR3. CDR3 nucleotides: TGTGCCAGCAGGACATCCCCGGGAGGAGGAAACACCATATATTTT. Translation: CASRTSPGGGNTIYF. The rearrangement joins TRBV6-5 to TRBJ1-3, with unresolved D. V was cut by 6 bases and J by 4 bases, with 16 bases left in between. The CDR3 contains 15 residues. Germline loops: CDR1 MNHEY, CDR2 SVGAGI.

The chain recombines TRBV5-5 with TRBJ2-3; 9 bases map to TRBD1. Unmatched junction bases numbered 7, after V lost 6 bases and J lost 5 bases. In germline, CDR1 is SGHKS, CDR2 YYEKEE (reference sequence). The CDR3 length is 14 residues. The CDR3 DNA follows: TGTGCCAGCATTACGACAGGGGGGAAAGATACGCAGTATTTT. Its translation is CASITTGGKDTQYF.

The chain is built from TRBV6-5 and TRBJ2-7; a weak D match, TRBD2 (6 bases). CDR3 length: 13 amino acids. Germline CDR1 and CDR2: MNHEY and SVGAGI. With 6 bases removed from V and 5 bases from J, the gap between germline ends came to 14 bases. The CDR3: CASRELGGDEQYF. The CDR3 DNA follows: TGTGCCAGCAGGGAACTGGGCGGGGACGAGCAGTACTTC.

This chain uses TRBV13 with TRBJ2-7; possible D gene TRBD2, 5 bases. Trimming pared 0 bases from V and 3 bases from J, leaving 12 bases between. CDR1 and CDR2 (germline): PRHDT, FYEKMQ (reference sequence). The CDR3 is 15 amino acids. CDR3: CASSLGRRGSYEQYF. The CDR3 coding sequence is TGTGCCAGCAGCTTAGGACGACGAGGGAGCTACGAGCAGTACTTC.

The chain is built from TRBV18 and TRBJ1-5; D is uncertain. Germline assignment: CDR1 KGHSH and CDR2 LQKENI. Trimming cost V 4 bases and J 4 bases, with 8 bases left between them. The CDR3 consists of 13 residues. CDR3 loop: CASSQATNQPQHF. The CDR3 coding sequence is TGTGCCAGCTCACAAGCAACTAATCAGCCCCAGCATTTT.

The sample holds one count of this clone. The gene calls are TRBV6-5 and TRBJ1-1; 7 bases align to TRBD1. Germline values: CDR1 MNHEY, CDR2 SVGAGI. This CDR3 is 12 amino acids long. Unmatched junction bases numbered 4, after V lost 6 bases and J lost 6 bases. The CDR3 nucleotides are TGTGCCAGCAGACCTCAGGGGGCTGAAGCTTTCTTT. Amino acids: CASRPQGAEAFF.

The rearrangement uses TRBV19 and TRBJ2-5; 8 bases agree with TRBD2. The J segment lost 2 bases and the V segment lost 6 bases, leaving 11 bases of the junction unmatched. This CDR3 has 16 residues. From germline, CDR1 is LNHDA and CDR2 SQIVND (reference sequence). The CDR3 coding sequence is TGTGCCAGTAGGCCCATGGCTAGCGGGTTTCAAGAGACCCAGTACTTC. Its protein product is CASRPMASGFQETQYF.

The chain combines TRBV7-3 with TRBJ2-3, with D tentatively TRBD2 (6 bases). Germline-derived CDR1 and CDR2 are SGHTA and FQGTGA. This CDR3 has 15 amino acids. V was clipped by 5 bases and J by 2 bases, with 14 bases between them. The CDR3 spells CASSRGMANTDTQYF. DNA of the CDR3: TGTGCCAGCAGCCGCGGGATGGCGAACACAGATACGCAGTATTTT.

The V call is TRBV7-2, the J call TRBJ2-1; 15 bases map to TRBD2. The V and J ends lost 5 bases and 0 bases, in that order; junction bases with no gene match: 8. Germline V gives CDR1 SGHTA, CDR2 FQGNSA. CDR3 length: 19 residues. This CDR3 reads CASSRWTSGGASSYNEQFF. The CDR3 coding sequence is TGTGCCAGCAGCCGTTGGACTAGCGGGGGGGCGAGCTCCTACAATGAGCAGTTCTTC.

Written as DNA, the CDR3 is TGTGCCAGCAGTTTTTTGGCGGGAGGGGGCACAGATACGCAGTATTTT. Its protein product is CASSFLAGGGTDTQYF. V gene TRBV27 combines with J gene TRBJ2-3, with 9 nucleotides matching TRBD2. CDR1 and CDR2 from the germline V gene are MNHEY and SMNVEV (reference sequence). The trim removed 3 bases at V and 1 base at J, leaving 5 bases unmatched. CDR3 length: 16 residues.

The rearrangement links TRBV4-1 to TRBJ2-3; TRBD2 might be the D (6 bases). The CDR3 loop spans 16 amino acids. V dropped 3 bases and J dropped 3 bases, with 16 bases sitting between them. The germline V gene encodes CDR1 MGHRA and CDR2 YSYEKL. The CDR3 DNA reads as TGCGCCAGCAGCCAGGGTTTAAGGGGAGGTACAGATACGCAGTATTTT. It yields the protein CASSQGLRGGTDTQYF.

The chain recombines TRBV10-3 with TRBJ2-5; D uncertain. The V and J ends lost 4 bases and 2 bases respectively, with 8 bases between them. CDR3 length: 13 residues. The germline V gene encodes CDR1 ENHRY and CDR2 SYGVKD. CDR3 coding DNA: TGTGCCATCAGTGTACAAATTCAAGAGACCCAGTACTTC. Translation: CAISVQIQETQYF.

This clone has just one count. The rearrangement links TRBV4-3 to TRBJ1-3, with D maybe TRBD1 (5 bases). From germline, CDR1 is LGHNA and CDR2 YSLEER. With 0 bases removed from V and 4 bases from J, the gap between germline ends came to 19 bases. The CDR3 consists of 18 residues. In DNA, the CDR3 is TGCGCCAGCAGCCAAGAATTTGCCGGACACCGACGGGGAAACACCATATATTTT. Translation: CASSQEFAGHRRGNTIYF.

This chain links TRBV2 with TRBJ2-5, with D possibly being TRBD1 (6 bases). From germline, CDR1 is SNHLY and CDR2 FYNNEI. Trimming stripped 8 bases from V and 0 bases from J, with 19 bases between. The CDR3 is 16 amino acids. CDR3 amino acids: CASPQPHRDNQETQYF. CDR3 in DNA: TGTGCCAGCCCCCAGCCCCATCGGGACAACCAAGAGACCCAGTACTTC.

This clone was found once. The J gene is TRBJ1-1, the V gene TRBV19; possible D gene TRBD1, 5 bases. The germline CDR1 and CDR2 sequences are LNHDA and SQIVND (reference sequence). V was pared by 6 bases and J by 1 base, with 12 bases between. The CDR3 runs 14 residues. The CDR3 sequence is CASRMQGPNTEAFF. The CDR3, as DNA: TGTGCCAGTAGAATGCAGGGCCCGAACACTGAAGCTTTCTTT.

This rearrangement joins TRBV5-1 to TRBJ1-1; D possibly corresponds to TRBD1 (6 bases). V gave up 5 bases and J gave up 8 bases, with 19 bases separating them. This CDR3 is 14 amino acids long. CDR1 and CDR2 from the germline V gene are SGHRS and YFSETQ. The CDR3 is CASRDASGGTEAFF. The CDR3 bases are TGCGCCAGCAGGGATGCCTCGGGGGGGACAGAAGCTTTCTTT.

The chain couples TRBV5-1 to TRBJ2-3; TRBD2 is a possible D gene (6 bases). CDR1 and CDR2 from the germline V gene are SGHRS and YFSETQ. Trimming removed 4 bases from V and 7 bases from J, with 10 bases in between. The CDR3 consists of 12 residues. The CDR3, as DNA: TGCGCCAGCAGCCTGACTAGAAATACGCAGTATTTT. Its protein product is CASSLTRNTQYF.

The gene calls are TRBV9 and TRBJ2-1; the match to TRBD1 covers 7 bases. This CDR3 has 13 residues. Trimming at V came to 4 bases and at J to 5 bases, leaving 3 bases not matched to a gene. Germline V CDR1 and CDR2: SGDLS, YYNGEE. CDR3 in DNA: TGTGCCAGCAGCTGGGACAGAAACAATGAGCAGTTCTTC. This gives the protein CASSWDRNNEQFF.

The CDR3 region has the DNA TGTGCCAGCAGCCCGGGGGGGCAGGGGGGCTACGAGCAGTACTTC. Translating it yields CASSPGGQGGYEQYF. The V and J genes are TRBV9 and TRBJ2-7, with D possibly TRBD2 on 8 matching bases. Germline-derived CDR1 and CDR2 are SGDLS and YYNGEE. The CDR3 extends over 15 amino acids. V lost 4 bases and J 3 bases, leaving 17 bases between the germline ends. Full variable domain (remainder filled in from reference TRBV9 and TRBJ2-7): DSGVTQTPKHLITATGQRVTLRCSPRSGDLSVYWYQQSLDQGLQFLIQYYNGEERAKGNILERFSAQQFPDLHSELNLSSLELGDSALYFCASSPGGQGGYEQYFGPGTRLTVT.

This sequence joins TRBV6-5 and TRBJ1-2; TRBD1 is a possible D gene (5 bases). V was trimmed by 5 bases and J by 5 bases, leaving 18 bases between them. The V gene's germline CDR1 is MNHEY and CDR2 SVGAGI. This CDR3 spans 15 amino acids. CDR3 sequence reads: CASSTQGGLGYGYTF. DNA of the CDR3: TGTGCCAGCAGTACCCAGGGAGGACTGGGGTATGGCTACACCTTC.

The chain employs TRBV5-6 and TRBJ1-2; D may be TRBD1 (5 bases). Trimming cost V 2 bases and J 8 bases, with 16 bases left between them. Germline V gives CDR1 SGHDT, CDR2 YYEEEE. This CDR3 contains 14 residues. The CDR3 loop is CASSLATERKGYTF. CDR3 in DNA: TGTGCCAGCAGCTTAGCGACAGAGAGGAAAGGCTACACCTTC.

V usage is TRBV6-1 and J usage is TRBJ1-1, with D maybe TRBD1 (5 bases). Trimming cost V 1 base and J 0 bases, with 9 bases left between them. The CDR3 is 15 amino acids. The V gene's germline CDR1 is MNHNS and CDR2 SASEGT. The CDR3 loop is CASSEEPGLNTEAFF. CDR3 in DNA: TGTGCCAGCAGTGAAGAGCCAGGGCTGAACACTGAAGCTTTCTTT.

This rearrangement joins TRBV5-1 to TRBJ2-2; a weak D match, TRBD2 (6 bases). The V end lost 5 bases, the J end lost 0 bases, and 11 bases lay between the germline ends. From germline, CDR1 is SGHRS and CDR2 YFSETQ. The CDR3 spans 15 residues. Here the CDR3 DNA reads TGCGCCAGCAGGGGAGGCGCCGCGAACACCGGGGAGCTGTTTTTT. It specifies CASRGGAANTGELFF.